This T cell receptor (beta chain) was captured in a study of CD8+CD57+ T cells in acquired aplastic anemia (dated by TCRdb to about 2018). For context, the study as a whole: DNA extracted from sorted CD4+ and CD8+ cells had a mean of about 3 ug, with a range of about 0.19 to 27.4 ug. CD8+CD57+ expansion was defined as a frequency above the mean frequency observed in healthy subjects. What the work shows at the level of the full study, not this receptor alone: No significant difference in CD8+ Simpson's diversity was found between patients and healthy controls (P=0.060). Although roughly 30 CD8+ CDR3 sequences were shared by patients and controls, these sequences appeared highly expressed in patients and within the immunodominant clones of patients.

This clonotype was detected ten times or more. No antigen is known for it. No base quality values were provided; no much bigger clone lies one nucleotide off. Patients chosen for sequencing had shown expansion of CD8+CD57+ cells by flow cytometry. Severe acquired aplastic anemia was diagnosed in all patients according to International Study of Aplastic Anemia and Agranulocytosis and Camitta criteria. No patient had received any therapy when blood was sampled. The study deep-sequenced TCR repertoires of sorted CD4+ and CD8+ blood T cells from severe aplastic anemia patients and healthy subjects. Patients were enrolled under clinicaltrials.gov protocols 00001620, 01623167, 00001397, 00071045, 00081523 and 00961064 in the USA. Ficoll-Paque density gradient centrifugation was used to isolate peripheral blood mononuclear cells. CD4+ and CD8+ T cells were sorted by FACS or magnetic beads before DNA extraction.

The germline V gene (reference sequence) yields LNHNV for CDR1 and YYDKDF for CDR2. The cysteine opens and the phenylalanine closes a CDR3 of 15 amino acids. Only the CDR3 DNA stays, 45 bases, in frame from base 1. The germline V end is reduced by 1 base and the J end by 5 bases; junction bases left unmatched: 6. Profiling of TCR beta VDJ combinations and CDR3 sequences used genomic DNA as the template. An Illumina HiSeq 2000 was used for TCR repertoire sequencing. The source study handled its data this way. Repertoires were assessed using TRBV/TRBJ rearrangement plots, CDR3 size and DJ length profiles, and Simpson's diversity index. The immunodominant clone was defined as the most abundant DNA sequence in deep sequencing data. CDR3 amino acid sequences were checked for sharing between subjects and were compared against published repertoires and the VDJdb database. The raw public reads went through TCRdb reprocessing: fastp at Q25, MiXCR clone calling, in-frame beta chains kept. Identical CDR3 protein sequences are pooled into one entry, listed with their most common genes and DNA. The V and J calls, along with clone size, are taken from TCRdb and not from the paper's own processing. Within this sample are about 160,000 distinct CDR3 sequences, with around 43% of them counted one time only. The ten biggest clones cover roughly 3.2% of the sample.

This clonotype was sampled from a human donor with aplastic anemia. Sequencing was carried out using sorted CD4+, CD8+, or CD8+CD57+ T cells (not recorded which) from PBMCs. This chain is built from TRBV15 and TRBJ2-3; TRBD2 matches 7 bases in the middle. The bases are TGTGCCACCAGCAGAGTCCGGGAGGCGGTAGATACGCAGTATTTT. It encodes CATSRVREAVDTQYF.